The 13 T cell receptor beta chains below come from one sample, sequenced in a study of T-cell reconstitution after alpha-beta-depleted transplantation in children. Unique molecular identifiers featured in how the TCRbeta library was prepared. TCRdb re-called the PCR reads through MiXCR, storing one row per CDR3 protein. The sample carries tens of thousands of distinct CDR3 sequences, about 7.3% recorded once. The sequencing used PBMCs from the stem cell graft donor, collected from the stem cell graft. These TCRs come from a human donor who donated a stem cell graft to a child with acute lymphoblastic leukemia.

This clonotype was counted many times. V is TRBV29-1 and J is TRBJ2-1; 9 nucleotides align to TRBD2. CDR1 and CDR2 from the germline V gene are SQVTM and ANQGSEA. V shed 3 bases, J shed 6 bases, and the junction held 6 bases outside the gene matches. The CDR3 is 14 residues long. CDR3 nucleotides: TGCAGCGTTGATGAAGCTAGCGGGGCCAATGAGCAGTTCTTC. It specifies CSVDEASGANEQFF.

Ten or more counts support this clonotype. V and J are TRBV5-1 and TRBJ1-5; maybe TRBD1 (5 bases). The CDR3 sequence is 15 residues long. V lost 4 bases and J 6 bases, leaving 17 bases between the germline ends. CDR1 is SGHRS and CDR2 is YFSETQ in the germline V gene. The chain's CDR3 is CASSRIGSQGQPQHF. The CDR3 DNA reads TGCGCCAGCAGCCGGATCGGGAGCCAGGGTCAGCCCCAGCATTTT. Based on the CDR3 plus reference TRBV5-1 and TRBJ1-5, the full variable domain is KAGVTQTPRYLIKTRGQQVTLSCSPISGHRSVSWYQQTPGQGLQFLFEYFSETQRNKGNFPGRFSGRQFSNSRSEMNVSTLELGDSALYLCASSRIGSQGQPQHFGDGTRLSIL.

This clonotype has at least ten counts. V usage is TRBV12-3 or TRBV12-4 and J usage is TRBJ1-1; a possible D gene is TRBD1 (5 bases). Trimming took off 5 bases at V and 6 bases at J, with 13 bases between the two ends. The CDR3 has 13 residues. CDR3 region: CASSPRVRPEAFF. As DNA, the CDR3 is TGTGCCAGCAGTCCCAGGGTGAGACCTGAAGCTTTCTTT.

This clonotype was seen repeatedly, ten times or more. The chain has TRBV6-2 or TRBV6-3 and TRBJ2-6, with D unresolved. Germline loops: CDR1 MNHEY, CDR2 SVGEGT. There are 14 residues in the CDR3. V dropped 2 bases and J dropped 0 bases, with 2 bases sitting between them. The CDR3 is CASSYASGANVLTF. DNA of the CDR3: TGTGCCAGCAGTTACGCCTCTGGGGCCAACGTCCTGACTTTC.

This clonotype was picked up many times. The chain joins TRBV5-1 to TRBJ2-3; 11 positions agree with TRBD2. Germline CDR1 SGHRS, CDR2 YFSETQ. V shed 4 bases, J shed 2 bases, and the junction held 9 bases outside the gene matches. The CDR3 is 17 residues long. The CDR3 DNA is TGCGCCAGCAGCACTACCTTAGCGGGGGGGCACACAGATACGCAGTATTTT. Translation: CASSTTLAGGHTDTQYF. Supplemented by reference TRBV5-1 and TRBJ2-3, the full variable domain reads KAGVTQTPRYLIKTRGQQVTLSCSPISGHRSVSWYQQTPGQGLQFLFEYFSETQRNKGNFPGRFSGRQFSNSRSEMNVSTLELGDSALYLCASSTTLAGGHTDTQYFGPGTRLTVL.

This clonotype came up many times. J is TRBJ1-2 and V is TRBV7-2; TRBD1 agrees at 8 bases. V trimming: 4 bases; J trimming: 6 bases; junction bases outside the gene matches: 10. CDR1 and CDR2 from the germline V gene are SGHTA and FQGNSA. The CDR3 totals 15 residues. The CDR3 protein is CASSSRRRQGHGYTF. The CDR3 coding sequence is TGTGCCAGCAGCTCCCGACGTCGACAGGGGCATGGCTACACCTTC.

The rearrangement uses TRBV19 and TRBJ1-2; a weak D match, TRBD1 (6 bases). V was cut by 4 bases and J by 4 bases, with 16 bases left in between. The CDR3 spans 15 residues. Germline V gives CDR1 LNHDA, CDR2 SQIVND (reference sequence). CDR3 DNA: TGTGCCAGTAGTACCCGAACAGGGTTAGCCTATGGCTACACCTTC. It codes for CASSTRTGLAYGYTF.

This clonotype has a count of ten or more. CDR3 in amino acids: CSAPQGRSYEQYF. CDR3 sequence (DNA): TGCAGTGCTCCTCAGGGCCGCTCCTACGAGCAGTACTTC. The chain joins TRBV20-1 to TRBJ2-7; D may be TRBD1 (5 bases). Looked up from germline, CDR1 is DFQATT and CDR2 is SNEGSKA (reference sequence). The CDR3 runs to 13 residues. V lost 5 bases and J 0 bases, leaving 11 bases between the germline ends.

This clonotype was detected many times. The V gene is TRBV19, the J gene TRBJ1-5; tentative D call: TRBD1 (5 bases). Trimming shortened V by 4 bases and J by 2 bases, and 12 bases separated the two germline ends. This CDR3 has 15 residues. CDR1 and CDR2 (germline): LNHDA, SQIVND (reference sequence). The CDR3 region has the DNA TGTGCCAGTAGTAGGGGCACCATGGGCAATCAGCCCCAGCATTTT. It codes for CASSRGTMGNQPQHF.

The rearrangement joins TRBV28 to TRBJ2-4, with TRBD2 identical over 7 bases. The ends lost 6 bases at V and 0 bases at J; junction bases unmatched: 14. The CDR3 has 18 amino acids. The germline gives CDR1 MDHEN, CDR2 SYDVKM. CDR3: CASSRTSASILAKNIQYF. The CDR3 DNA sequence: TGTGCCAGCAGCAGAACTAGCGCAAGTATTCTAGCCAAAAACATTCAGTACTTC.

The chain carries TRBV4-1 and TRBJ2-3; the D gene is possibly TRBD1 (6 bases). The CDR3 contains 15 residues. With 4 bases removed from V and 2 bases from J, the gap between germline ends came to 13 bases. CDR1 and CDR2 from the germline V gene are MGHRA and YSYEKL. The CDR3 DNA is TGCGCCAGCAGCCTAAGCTTGGGGGCCACAGATACGCAGTATTTT. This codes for CASSLSLGATDTQYF.

CDR3 coding DNA: TGTGCCAGCAGACCTAGGGGGGGCACTGAAGCTTTCTTT. It translates to CASRPRGGTEAFF. The rearrangement joins TRBV6-1 to TRBJ1-1, with D perhaps TRBD1 (6 bases). Trimming shortened V by 6 bases and J by 4 bases, and 12 bases separated the two germline ends. The CDR3 sequence is 13 residues long. CDR1 is MNHNS, CDR2 SASEGT, per germline.

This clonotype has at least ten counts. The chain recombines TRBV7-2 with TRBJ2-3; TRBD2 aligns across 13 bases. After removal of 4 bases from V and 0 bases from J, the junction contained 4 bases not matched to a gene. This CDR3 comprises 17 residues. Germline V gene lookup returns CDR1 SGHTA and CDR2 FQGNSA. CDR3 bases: TGTGCCAGCAGCTGGGGGACTAGCGGGGCTAGCACAGATACGCAGTATTTT. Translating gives CASSWGTSGASTDTQYF. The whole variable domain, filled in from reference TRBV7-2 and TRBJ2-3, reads GAGVSQSPSNKVTEKGKDVELRCDPISGHTALYWYRQSLGQGLEFLIYFQGNSAPDKSGLPSDRFSAERTGGSVSTLTIQRTQQEDSAVYLCASSWGTSGASTDTQYFGPGTRLTVL.